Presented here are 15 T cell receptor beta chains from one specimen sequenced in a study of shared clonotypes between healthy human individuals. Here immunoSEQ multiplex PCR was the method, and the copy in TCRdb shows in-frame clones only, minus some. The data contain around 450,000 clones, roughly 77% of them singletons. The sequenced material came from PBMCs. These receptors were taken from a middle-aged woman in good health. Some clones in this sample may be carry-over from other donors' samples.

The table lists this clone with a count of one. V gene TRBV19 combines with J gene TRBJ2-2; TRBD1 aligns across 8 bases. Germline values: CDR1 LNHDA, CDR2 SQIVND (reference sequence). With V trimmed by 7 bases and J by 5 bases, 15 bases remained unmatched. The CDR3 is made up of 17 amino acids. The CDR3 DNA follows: TGTGCCAGTAACGGTATAGGGACAGGCATGCGGACCGGGGAGCTGTTTTTT. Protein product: CASNGIGTGMRTGELFF.

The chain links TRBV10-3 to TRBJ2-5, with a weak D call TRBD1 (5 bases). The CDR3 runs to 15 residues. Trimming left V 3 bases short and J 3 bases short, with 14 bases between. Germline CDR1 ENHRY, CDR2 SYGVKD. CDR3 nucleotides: TGTGCCATCAGTGAAGGGGCCCCCACCAAAGAGACCCAGTACTTC. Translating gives CAISEGAPTKETQYF.

CDR3 sequence (DNA): TGTGCCAGCAGCGTAGCCGGACGAAACAATGAGCAGTTCTTC. This gives the protein CASSVAGRNNEQFF. The rearrangement uses TRBV9 and TRBJ2-1; the D is unclear. This CDR3 is built from 14 residues. The germline gives CDR1 SGDLS, CDR2 YYNGEE. V was trimmed by 0 bases and J by 5 bases, leaving 9 bases between them. Full variable domain (missing parts from reference TRBV9 and TRBJ2-1): DSGVTQTPKHLITATGQRVTLRCSPRSGDLSVYWYQQSLDQGLQFLIQYYNGEERAKGNILERFSAQQFPDLHSELNLSSLELGDSALYFCASSVAGRNNEQFFGPGTRLTVL.

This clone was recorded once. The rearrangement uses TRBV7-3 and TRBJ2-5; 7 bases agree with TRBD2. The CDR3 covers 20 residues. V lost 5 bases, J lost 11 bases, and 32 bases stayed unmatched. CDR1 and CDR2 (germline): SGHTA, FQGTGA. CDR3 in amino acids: CASSQRLAWPRGLVLRSQYF. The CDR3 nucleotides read TGTGCCAGCAGCCAAAGACTAGCCTGGCCGAGGGGACTTGTATTGAGGTCTCAGTACTTC.

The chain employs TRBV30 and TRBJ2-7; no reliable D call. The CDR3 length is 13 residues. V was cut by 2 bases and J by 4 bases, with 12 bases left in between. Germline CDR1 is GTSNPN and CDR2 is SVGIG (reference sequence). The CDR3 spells CAWSMGYSYEQYF. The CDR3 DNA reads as TGTGCCTGGAGTATGGGATACTCTTACGAGCAGTACTTC.

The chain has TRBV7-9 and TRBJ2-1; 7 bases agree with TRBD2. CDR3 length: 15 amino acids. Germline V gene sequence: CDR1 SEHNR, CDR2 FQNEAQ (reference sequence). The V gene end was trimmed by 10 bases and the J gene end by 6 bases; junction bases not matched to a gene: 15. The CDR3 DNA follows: TGTGCCATTGATCTATTGGCGGGAGTGCGCAATGAGCAGTTCTTC. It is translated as CAIDLLAGVRNEQFF.

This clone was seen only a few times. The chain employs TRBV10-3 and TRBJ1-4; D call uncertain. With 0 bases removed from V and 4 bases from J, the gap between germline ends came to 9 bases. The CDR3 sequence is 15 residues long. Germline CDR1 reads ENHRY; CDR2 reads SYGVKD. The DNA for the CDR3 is TGTGCCATCAGTGAGTCCTGGGGTGGTAATGAAAAACTGTTTTTT. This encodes CAISESWGGNEKLFF.

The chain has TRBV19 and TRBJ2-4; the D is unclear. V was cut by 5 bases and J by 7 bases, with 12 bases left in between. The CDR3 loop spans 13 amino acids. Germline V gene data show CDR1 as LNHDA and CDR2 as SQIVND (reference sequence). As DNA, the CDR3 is TGTGCCAGTAGTGGCAGCTTCGCGAACATTCAGTACTTC. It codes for CASSGSFANIQYF.

The CDR3 spells CASSPALTGGRGYTF. CDR3 nucleotide sequence: TGTGCCAGCAGCCCAGCGTTAACGGGTGGTCGTGGCTACACCTTC. This chain joins TRBV7-2 and TRBJ1-2; no clear D. This CDR3 is 15 amino acids long. Trimming took 5 bases from V and 7 from J, leaving 20 bases between them. From germline, CDR1 is SGHTA and CDR2 FQGNSA. Drawing the rest from reference TRBV7-2 and TRBJ1-2, the complete variable domain is GAGVSQSPSNKVTEKGKDVELRCDPISGHTALYWYRQSLGQGLEFLIYFQGNSAPDKSGLPSDRFSAERTGGSVSTLTIQRTQQEDSAVYLCASSPALTGGRGYTFGSGTRLTVV.

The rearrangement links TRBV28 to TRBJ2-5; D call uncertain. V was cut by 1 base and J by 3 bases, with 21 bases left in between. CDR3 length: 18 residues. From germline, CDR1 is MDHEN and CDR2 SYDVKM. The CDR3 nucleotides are TGTGCCAGCAGTTTATTAACCCATGAGCCGGATTCTAAAGAGACCCAGTACTTC. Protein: CASSLLTHEPDSKETQYF.

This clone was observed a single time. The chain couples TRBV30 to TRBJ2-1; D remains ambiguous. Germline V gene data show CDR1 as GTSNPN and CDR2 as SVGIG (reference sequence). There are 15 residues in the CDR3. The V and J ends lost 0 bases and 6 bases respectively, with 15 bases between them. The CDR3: CAWSVIPHGFNEQFF. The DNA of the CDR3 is TGTGCCTGGAGTGTAATTCCCCACGGGTTCAATGAGCAGTTCTTC.

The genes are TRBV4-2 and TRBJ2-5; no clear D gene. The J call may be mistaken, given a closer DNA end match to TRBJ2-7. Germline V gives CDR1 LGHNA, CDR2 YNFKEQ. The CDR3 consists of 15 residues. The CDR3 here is CASSQDSSGYYEQYF. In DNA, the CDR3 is TGTGCCAGCAGCCAAGATTCGTCCGGGTACTACGAGCAGTACTTC.

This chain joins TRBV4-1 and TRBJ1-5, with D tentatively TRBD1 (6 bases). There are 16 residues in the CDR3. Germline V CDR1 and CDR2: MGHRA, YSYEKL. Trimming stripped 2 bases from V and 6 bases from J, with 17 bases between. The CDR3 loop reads CASSQIPGGLGQPQHF. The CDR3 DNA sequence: TGCGCCAGCAGCCAAATCCCTGGGGGGCTGGGTCAGCCCCAGCATTTT.

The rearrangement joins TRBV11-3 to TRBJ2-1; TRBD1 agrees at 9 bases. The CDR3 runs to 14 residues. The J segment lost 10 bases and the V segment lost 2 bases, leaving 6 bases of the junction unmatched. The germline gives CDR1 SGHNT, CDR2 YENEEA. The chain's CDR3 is CASSLPGTGREQFF. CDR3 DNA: TGTGCCAGCAGCTTACCCGGGACAGGGAGGGAGCAGTTCTTC.

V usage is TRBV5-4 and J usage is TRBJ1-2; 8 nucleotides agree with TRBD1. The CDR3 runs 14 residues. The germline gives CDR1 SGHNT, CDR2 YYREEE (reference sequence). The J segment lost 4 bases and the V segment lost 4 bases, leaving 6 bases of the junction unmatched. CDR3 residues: CASSTRQGIYGYTF. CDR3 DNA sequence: TGTGCCAGCAGCACCAGACAGGGGATCTATGGCTACACCTTC.